Listed below are T cell receptor beta chains from one sample, sequenced in a study of T cells in Graves' hyperthyroidism and ophthalmopathy. One entry per CDR3 protein results from TCRdb running MiXCR on the multiplex PCR reads. Here the sample spans roughly 530,000 distinct CDR3 sequences, approximately 17% being singletons. The sample consisted of blood. Receptors originate from a woman younger than 30 with Graves' ophthalmopathy. Each CDR3 is given with its conserved first and last residue. D genes are given only for firm matches.

TRBV29-1,NA,CSVSLRGNQPQHF
TRBV10-3,TRBD1,CAITDSDRGYTEAFF
TRBV3-1,NA,CASSQVGAQYF
TRBV10-3,NA,CAISAVAEAFF
TRBV5-1,TRBD2,CASSILAGYTGELFF
TRBV18,NA,CASSRSGTLNTEAFF
TRBV10-3,TRBD1,CAISSRGGQGVSNTEAFF
TRBV6-1,NA,CASRTADGYTF
TRBV5-1,NA,CASSLGVGDRGTDTQYF
TRBV3-1,TRBD1,CASSQNPYDYRGETNEKLFF
TRBV20-1,NA,CSARGGGGQYDEQFF
TRBV5-1,NA,CASSFGRGGNTEAFF
TRBV5-1,NA,CASSLEGITSTDTQYF
TRBV29-1,NA,CSVEVRGKLETQYF
TRBV11-2,NA,CASSLGADGSYEQYF
TRBV5-1,NA,CASSLGESYNEQFF
TRBV11-1,TRBD1,CASSLRGRSGELFF
TRBV7-9,NA,CASSLALKQPQHF
TRBV5-1,TRBD1,CASSLDPGQGAREQYF
TRBV10-3,NA,CAITDSALFRNEQFF
TRBV3-1,NA,CASSQGGDRRWSSPLHF
TRBV5-1,NA,CASSLSADEQYF
TRBV2,NA,CASRGQGLVNQPQHF
TRBV28,TRBD2,CASSQTSGIGELFF
TRBV27,NA,CASRGAGTTGYEQYF
TRBV6-5,NA,CASSYGLLDDTEAFF
TRBV5-8,TRBD1,CASSLTGGGMNTEAFF
TRBV28,TRBD2,CASSFSGTGRVPYF
TRBV13,NA,CASSAADTQYF
TRBV19,NA,CAGSMGWGLTEAFF
TRBV28,TRBD2,CASSLRTSGGQTQYF
TRBV27,NA,CASSFLGTLEAFF
TRBV6-5,NA,CASSYSLHVRGNTEAFF